This T cell receptor (beta chain) was sequenced for a study of T cell repertoires in cytomegalovirus infection. TCRdb called the reads again in MiXCR, with one record for every CDR3 protein. The table includes approximately 1,000,000 distinct CDR3 sequences, approximately 31% detected once. About this clonotype itself: Its target is not known.

The sequence was collected from a human donor in good health (CMV status not recorded). Some clones in this sample may be carry-over from other donors' samples. The sample consisted of cultured CD8+ T cells from PBMCs, taken from culture after CMV antigen stimulation.

The CDR3 DNA reads TGTGCCAGCAGTTACTCGAACCAGCGGGGGGGTGCCTACAATGAGCAGTTCTTC. It encodes CASSYSNQRGGAYNEQFF. The chain is built from TRBV6-2 or TRBV6-3 and TRBJ2-1; 10 nucleotides agree with TRBD2. Per the germline V gene, CDR1 is MNHEY and CDR2 is SVGEGT. The V gene end was trimmed by 0 bases and the J gene end by 2 bases; junction bases not matched to a gene: 7. The CDR3 is made up of 18 amino acids.